Listed here is a single T cell receptor (beta chain). It has no known antigen specificity. No base quality values were provided; no much bigger clone lies one nucleotide off. For sequencing of the TCRbeta CDR3 region, genomic DNA was extracted from the sorted cells. The immunoSEQ Assay was used to sequence the TCRbeta CDR3 regions. TCRdb re-hosts the immuneACCESS table, in-frame sequences only. Its copies lack some clones; in the studies checked, an unresolved V gene accounts for under half of them, and the cause for the rest is not known. The sample contains more than 70,000 clones, over 75% of them found a single time. Jointly, the top ten make up approximately 5% of the sample. This specimen comes from a study of OX40 agonist ivuxolimab in advanced cancers. At the level of the whole study: Ivuxolimab was a fully human IgG2 agonistic monoclonal antibody targeting the costimulatory receptor OX40 (CD134). Intravenous ivuxolimab was administered to patients every 2 weeks at six dose levels: 0.01, 0.1, 0.3, 1.5, 3 and 10 mg/kg. Among the 52 dose-escalation patients, around 19 had hepatocellular carcinoma, roughly 15 melanoma, 9 renal cell carcinoma and 9 head and neck cancer. The dose-escalation cohort was 82.7% male with a mean age of around 62 years, ranging from roughly 23 to 79. Patients were allowed to have had prior anti-PD-1, anti-PD-L1 or anti-CTLA-4 therapy, and 40% to 45% of the dose-escalation patients had been treated with checkpoint inhibitors. Partial responses were achieved by three dose-escalation patients, of whom one had hepatocellular carcinoma and two had cutaneous melanoma. Peripheral TCRbeta sequencing aimed to test whether ivuxolimab altered TCR sequence diversity and caused clonal T-cell expansion. The paper describes the monotherapy dose-escalation part (N of about 47 patients) of the phase I trial of ivuxolimab.

Summary of the overall study and its limitations: On average, CD8+ T cells showed more expanded clones than CD4+ T cells after ivuxolimab. At doses of 0.1 to 3.0 mg/kg, clonal expansion of both CD4+ and CD8+ T cells in blood was seen between baseline and week 6. In the 0.1-3.0 mg/kg groups, partial responders had among the lowest normalized peripheral clonal expansion, particularly in CD8+ T cells. Which antigens the clonally expanded peripheral T cells were specific for was not determined. Low levels of normalized T-cell clonal expansion were also shown by some nonresponding patients.

From the cysteine up to the phenylalanine, the CDR3 has a length of 16 residues. Only the CDR3 part of the read is kept: 48 bases, read in frame from the first base. CDR1 and CDR2 (SNHLY, FYNNEI) derive from the germline V gene. From V the trimming removes 8 bases and from J it removes 5 bases, while the gene matches leave 15 bases of the junction unaccounted for. Patients with autoimmune disease history or receiving systemic immunosuppression were excluded from the trial. Peripheral blood for TCR sequencing was collected from all dose cohorts at baseline, on cycle 4 day 1, and on cycle 7 day 1. Samples were obtained from an open-label, multicenter, first-in-human phase I dose-escalation trial of ivuxolimab. Adults with locally advanced or metastatic melanoma, renal cell carcinoma, hepatocellular carcinoma or head and neck squamous cell carcinoma were enrolled in the trial. Before TCR sequencing, CD4+ T cells and CD8+ T cells from peripheral blood were sorted into separate populations.

The rearrangement combines TRBV2 with TRBJ2-5; TRBD1 fits 9 bases in the junction. The specimen comprised CD4+ or CD8+ T cells sorted from blood, sampled in a trial of the OX40 agonist ivuxolimab. This TCR was recovered from an adult with an advanced solid tumor such as melanoma, head and neck, liver or kidney cancer. The CDR3 corresponds to CASPRTGEKVWETQYF. The sequenced DNA: TGTGCCAGCCCTAGGACAGGGGAGAAAGTTTGGGAGACCCAGTACTTC.